The sequence of this T cell receptor beta chain was determined in a study of cytomegalovirus exposure and HLA in healthy donors (dated 2017 in TCRdb). The study in broad terms: An earlier analysis of 587 of the donors reported over 250 Gb of sequence data and 95 million to 140 million unique TCR beta sequences obtained from about 170 million T cells. In an earlier analysis of roughly 540 of the donors, high-throughput TCR beta sequencing was used to judge whether each TCR beta V gene segment behaved as functional or pseudogenic. Every discovery cohort repertoire had been produced on one sequencing platform. Typing coverage differed by locus: A, B, C, DRB1 and DQB1 were typed in roughly 620-630 donors, DQA1 in about 510, DPA1 in 600 to 610, and DPB1 in around 490. An early release covering 550 to 650 HLA-typed donors comprised about 300 gigabases of sequencing data and 85 million or so unique TCR sequences. The genetic ancestry cluster associated with self-reported Caucasian donors included 81% of the 350 to 500 genotyped donors. Five DR-DQ haplotypes were treated as single units for association and clustering because of strong linkage in the cohort. Using immunosequencing, the study profiled T cell repertoires from 640 or so subjects and related those repertoires to cytomegalovirus serostatus. Rather than using new phenotypic data, the later analysis identified candidate immune exposures from TCR beta sequences and from how often those sequences occurred across donors. To study patterns of TCR occurrence, a later analysis re-analyzed previously published TCR beta repertoires from several hundred donors and added high-resolution HLA genotyping. A later genetic analysis used genome-wide SNP genotypes for 398 of the 666 donors, treating that subset as a discovery cohort. Among about 400 genotyped donors of the cohort, an average of about 240,000 unique TCR beta nucleotide sequences was sequenced per donor, of which 15% to 20% were non-productive. High-throughput TCR immunosequencing, statistical association of individual TCRs with disease status, and machine learning were combined to predict cytomegalovirus infection status. Class I and class II HLA loci were covered by the typing at four-digit resolution. Donor age, sex, ethnicity and CMV serostatus were compiled alongside the repertoire data. Along with the roughly 670-subject first cohort, a separate validation cohort of over a hundred different subjects was used. The aim of the study was to test whether cataloging public T cell receptors could identify signatures of past pathogen exposure.

A word on this clone: There is no known antigen for this receptor. The sample holds no much larger clone one base away, and base qualities are not on file.

Study-wide findings and limitations: Presence/absence analyses assumed roughly uniform sequencing depth across donors, an assumption that may not hold. A later analysis found that HLA-associated TCR beta chains were more clonally expanded and had lower generation probabilities than equally common non-associated chains. In a later genetic analysis, a missense DCLRE1C variant was associated with V-gene and J-gene trimming of TCR beta chains, and the association was replicated in an independent cohort. CMV serostatus was the only immune exposure information available for the cohort. When HLA alleles, especially DR and DQ, strongly co-occurred, TCR associations were difficult to assign to individual alleles. The study listed approximately 160 TCR beta chains as associated with cytomegalovirus. Only TCR beta chains were sequenced in this cohort, and the absence of alpha or paired-chain data limited detectable features. Because some donors lacked HLA typing at each locus, the association tests relied only on the typed subset. In vitro tests confirmed that a few of the cytomegalovirus-associated TCR beta chains recognize cytomegalovirus antigens. In an earlier analysis of fewer than 700 of the donors, most TCR beta V segments appeared in productive rearrangements about 87% or about 30% of the time, broadly matching IMGT annotations. Because counts were too low, 15 to 20 rarely observed V segments, including chromosome 9 orphons, were excluded from the earlier analysis of 587 of the donors. While some public TCRs were present in many individuals, most TCR sequences turned up only very rarely across donors. A further reported finding was that TCR beta sequences accurately predicted the HLA-A and HLA-B alleles for most subjects in the first cohort. Some IMGT-functional V segments, including TRBV6-2 and TRBV6-3, could not be told apart with the 87-base-pair reads, so those segments were excluded. Correlated functional status among segregating V segments might be attributable to linkage disequilibrium, but an unknown experimental factor could not be ruled out. The classifier was reported to diagnose cytomegalovirus status with high specificity and sensitivity in both the original and validation cohorts. In a later analysis, TCR association rates were found to vary across HLA loci, with the most associated TCRs seen for DRB1 alleles and the fewest for HLA-C alleles. The authors suggested that the approach could potentially be generalized to other disease states and immunological phenotypes. In a later genetic analysis, fewer N-insertions in productive TCRs were reported among donors in an Asian-associated ancestry cluster than the approximately 710-donor mean. At a false discovery rate of 0.05, a later analysis linked some 17,000 TCR beta sequences to specific HLA alleles. A cluster of highly shared sequence variants was judged likely to represent a technical artifact of the sequencing pipeline. A later analysis found that most CMV-associated TCR beta chains appeared HLA-restricted, with HLA associations seemingly driven largely by CMV exposure. A later analysis reported that several top co-occurrence clusters appeared linked to parvovirus B19, influenza, CMV and Epstein-Barr virus.

The library relied on the immunoSEQ multiplex PCR assay. The multiplex PCR relied on a mix of 60 forward primers for TCR Vbeta segments and 13 reverse primers for TCR Jbeta segments. The CDR3 region of rearranged TCR beta genes was amplified from genomic DNA with a multiplex PCR assay. The amplified TCR beta libraries were sequenced on the Illumina HiSeq System as 87-base-pair reads. Turning to the authors' computational methods: Across the 600 to 700 repertoires, a later analysis counted 80 million or so unique TCR beta chains, about 10 million of which were shared by at least two donors. Raw reads were error-corrected and collapsed into unique sequences by a nearest-neighbor algorithm in which closely related sequences were merged to remove PCR and sequencing errors. CDR3 sequences were aligned to IMGT reference sequences to assign V, D and J gene segments. For a sequence to be retained, a match of at least six nucleotides to both a V gene segment and a J gene segment was required. A rearrangement counted as productive if the CDR3 had no stop codons and remained in frame with V and J, and every other rearrangement counted as non-productive. CDR3 was defined by IMGT convention, running from the second conserved V-encoded cysteine to the conserved J-encoded phenylalanine. The earlier analysis of roughly 590 of the donors excluded any sequence lacking an unambiguous match to a single V gene segment. In an earlier analysis of roughly 600 of the donors, a V segment was called functional when productive rearrangements were above 56.7%, and segregating when the standard deviation between donors exceeded 5%. A statistical classification framework was built to diagnose cytomegalovirus status from the catalog of TCR beta chain sequences. V and J gene assignment, in a later analysis, came from comparing TCR nucleotide sequences with IMGT/GENE-DB human TR gene sequences. A later analysis assigned CDR3 sequences and most-parsimonious VDJ recombination scenarios with the TCRdist pipeline. In a later analysis, every TCR beta chain was defined by the combination of its CDR3 amino acid sequence and its V-gene family, and reads without a unique V-gene family were dropped. In a later analysis, some 600 highly shared, low-generation-probability nucleotide sequences were removed to address suspected cross-contamination and a sequencing artifact. In a later analysis, a clonal expansion index for each public chain was calculated from normalized within-repertoire ranks of inferred template counts. In a later analysis, generation probabilities were computed with a VDJ recombination model fitted to out-of-frame rearrangements, and the resulting probabilities were checked against IGoR. In a later analysis, TCR-TCR, TCR-HLA and TCR-CMV co-occurrence was scored with hypergeometric tests, and a repertoire-size bias correction was applied to TCR pairs. To estimate false discovery rates, a later analysis permuted the HLA or CMV assignments 20 times. A later analysis grouped co-occurring TCRs with DBSCAN, adding TCRdist sequence similarity when clustering within HLA-allele-positive subsets. Repertoires with fewer than 30,000 or more than 120,000 public chains were left out of co-occurrence clustering, as were a handful of repertoires with anomalous nucleotide sharing. TCRdb re-hosts the immuneACCESS table, in-frame sequences only. Its copies lack some clones; in the studies checked, an unresolved V gene accounts for under half of them, and the cause for the rest is not known. V and J calls and clone size are copied from that table; D and trimming were computed from the DNA. This sample lists about 200,000 clones; around 78% were detected once. 1.9% of the sample rests with the top ten.

Per the germline V gene (reference sequence), LNHDA is the CDR1 and SQIVND is the CDR2. The CDR3 covers 16 residues, taking in both the cysteine and the phenylalanine. CDR3 DNA is the only sequence kept; it has 48 bases, read in frame from the first base. V and J lose 7 bases and 0 bases, and a span of 18 bases separates them. The cohort comprised some 680 healthy bone marrow donors. At the time of sampling, every cohort member was nominally healthy, though immune exposures that went unrecorded were likely present. The donor was CMV seronegative and was included in the group of under 450 seronegative cohort members. A peripheral blood sample was collected from each donor, and TCR beta sequencing was performed on peripheral blood mononuclear cells. Genomic DNA extraction from the blood cell samples was performed with the Qiagen DNeasy Blood Extraction Kit.

The sequence joins TRBV19 to TRBJ1-1; the D gene is perhaps TRBD1, from 5 matching bases. The sequenced sample consisted of PBMCs. The origin of this receptor is a man aged 25-45 years in good health and CMV-seronegative. The bases read TGTGCCAGTACCCTCGGCAGGGCCATTATGAACACTGAAGCTTTCTTT. Its protein product is CASTLGRAIMNTEAFF.